The 30 T cell receptor beta chains reported below all come from one sample, sequenced in a study of T cells in Graves' hyperthyroidism and ophthalmopathy. Regions amplified from RNA transcripts were the TCR beta CDR3 regions. The HTBI primer set was used in a first-round RT-PCR of the TCR CDR3. MiXCR was run by TCRdb on the multiplex PCR reads, yielding one entry per CDR3 protein. The sample yields a few hundred thousand distinct CDR3 sequences, over 15% seen once. What was sequenced was blood. Receptors originate from a woman aged 18-29 years with Graves' ophthalmopathy.

The gene calls are TRBV11-2 and TRBJ2-7, with 7 bases lining up with TRBD1. The CDR3 contains 14 residues. The J segment lost 5 bases and the V segment lost 0 bases, leaving 4 bases of the junction unmatched. CDR1 is SGHAT and CDR2 is FQNNGV in the germline V gene. CDR3 loop: CASSLEGGEDEQYF. The CDR3 region has the DNA TGTGCCAGCAGCTTAGAAGGGGGCGAGGACGAGCAGTACTTC.

This clonotype appeared many times. The chain uses TRBV18 and TRBJ1-1; 11 bases fit TRBD1. CDR1 and CDR2 from the germline V gene are KGHSH and LQKENI. There are 17 residues in the CDR3. The V segment lost 3 bases and the J segment 5 bases; nucleotides outside the gene matches: 11. CDR3 nucleotide sequence: TGTGCCAGCTCACCGTCTTTTCCGGGACAGGGGGGGACTGAAGCTTTCTTT. It codes for CASSPSFPGQGGTEAFF. Supplemented by reference TRBV18 and TRBJ1-1, the full variable domain reads NAGVMQNPRHLVRRRGQEARLRCSPMKGHSHVYWYRQLPEEGLKFMVYLQKENIIDESGMPKERFSAEFPKEGPSILRIQQVVRGDSAAYFCASSPSFPGQGGTEAFFGQGTRLTVV.

V is TRBV6-1 and J is TRBJ2-1; maybe TRBD2 (5 bases). The CDR3 covers 11 residues. Germline V gives CDR1 MNHNS, CDR2 SASEGT. V lost 5 bases and J lost 12, with 11 bases in between. The CDR3 DNA is TGTGCCAGCAGTTCGGGATTGGCGCAGTTCTTC. Translating it yields CASSSGLAQFF.

This clonotype was found many times. The chain joins TRBV20-1 to TRBJ2-1; D gene uncertain. The length of the CDR3 is 13 residues. V lost 3 bases and J 0 bases, leaving 6 bases between the germline ends. Germline CDR1 and CDR2: DFQATT and SNEGSKA (reference sequence). The CDR3 loop is CSASYHSYNEQFF. The CDR3 DNA is TGCAGTGCTAGTTACCACTCCTACAATGAGCAGTTCTTC.

A note on this clonotype: One base away lies a much larger clone, so this may be a sequencing read error. The chain combines TRBV7-3 with TRBJ2-7; no definite D call. CDR3 size: 14 residues. Germline assignment: CDR1 SGHTA and CDR2 FQGTGA. CDR3 sequence reads: CASSLSSSSYERYF. The DNA of the CDR3 is TGTGCCAGCAGCTTATCATCAAGCTCCTACGAGCGGTACTTC.

The sample holds many counts of this clonotype. The V call is TRBV12-3 or TRBV12-4, the J call TRBJ2-7; D perhaps matches TRBD2 (6 bases). V was shortened by 7 bases and J by 3 bases, with 10 bases between the two germline ends. The CDR3 sequence is 12 residues long. CDR3 amino acids: CASTLGGYEQYF. CDR3 in DNA: TGTGCCAGCACCCTGGGGGGCTACGAGCAGTACTTC.

This clonotype was observed at least ten times. This rearrangement joins TRBV7-9 to TRBJ1-4; possible D gene TRBD1, 5 bases. This CDR3 is 14 amino acids long. From germline, CDR1 is SEHNR and CDR2 FQNEAQ (reference sequence). V lost 4 bases, J lost 5 bases, and 11 bases lay in between. In DNA form, the CDR3 reads TGTGCCAGCAGCTCCACAGAGGGGAATGAAAAACTGTTTTTT. This encodes CASSSTEGNEKLFF.

Only a few counts were recorded for this clonotype. This CDR3 is CASSELGVVNYGYTF. The DNA of the CDR3 is TGTGCCAGCAGTGAACTGGGGGTAGTTAACTATGGCTACACCTTC. The chain carries TRBV6-1 and TRBJ1-2; tentative D call: TRBD1 (5 bases). The V end lost 2 bases, the J end lost 1 base, and 11 bases lay between the germline ends. The CDR3 totals 15 residues. Germline CDR1 and CDR2: MNHNS and SASEGT.

The rearrangement links TRBV28 to TRBJ2-7, with D unresolved. The V gene's germline CDR1 is MDHEN and CDR2 SYDVKM. The CDR3 loop spans 14 amino acids. Trimming pared 8 bases from V and 1 base from J, leaving 15 bases between. This CDR3 is CASSKLDGSYEQYF. The CDR3 DNA reads as TGTGCCAGCTCTAAACTGGACGGGTCCTACGAGCAGTACTTC.

This clonotype has a count of ten or more. Germline is not matched at one junction end, which may reflect a read error. The J gene is TRBJ2-3, the V gene TRBV20-1; the D gene could be TRBD1 or TRBD2 (5 bases each). The CDR3 covers 15 residues. Germline V gene data show CDR1 as DFQATT and CDR2 as SNEGSKA (reference sequence). The CDR3 reads CSARDYSVGGDTQYF. In nucleotides, the CDR3 is TGCAGTGCCAGAGACTATAGCGTTGGGGGAGATACGCAGTATTTT.

Comments on this clonotype: The junction departs from germline at one end; a sequencing error may be responsible. This chain uses TRBV6-1 with TRBJ2-7; D might be TRBD2 (5 bases). Germline V gene lookup returns CDR1 MNHNS and CDR2 SASEGT. This CDR3 comprises 13 residues. CDR3 region: CASSAGVSYERYF. CDR3 in DNA: TGTGCCAGCAGTGCCGGGGTCTCCTACGAGCGGTACTTC.

The table lists this clonotype with a few counts. V usage is TRBV5-1 and J usage is TRBJ2-3; TRBD1 matches 7 bases. Germline assignment: CDR1 SGHRS and CDR2 YFSETQ. V shed 0 bases, J shed 6 bases, and the junction held 10 bases outside the gene matches. CDR3 length equals 16 residues. CDR3 loop: CASSLDYRGEWDTQYF. DNA for the CDR3: TGCGCCAGCAGCTTGGATTACAGGGGAGAATGGGATACGCAGTATTTT.

The chain uses TRBV11-1 and TRBJ1-2; perhaps TRBD1 as D (5 bases). CDR3 length equals 14 residues. Per germline, CDR1 SGHAT and CDR2 FQDESV (reference sequence). The V and J ends lost 1 base and 8 bases respectively, with 14 bases between them. The CDR3 DNA reads as TGTGCCAGCAGCTTAGAAGGGACGGATCCAGGCTACACCTTC. Its protein product is CASSLEGTDPGYTF.

Many counts were recorded for this clonotype. This chain connects TRBV2 to TRBJ2-7; possibly TRBD1 or TRBD2 for D (5 bases each). The length of the CDR3 is 12 residues. Per germline, CDR1 SNHLY and CDR2 FYNNEI. Trimming cost V 4 bases and J 6 bases, with 10 bases left between them. CDR3 DNA: TGTGCCAGCAGTGCTTCAGGGAGCGAGCAGTACTTC. This gives the protein CASSASGSEQYF.

The chain uses TRBV7-2 and TRBJ2-7, with TRBD2 identical over 13 bases. CDR1 is SGHTA, CDR2 FQGNSA, per germline. V trimming: 3 bases; J trimming: 6 bases; junction bases outside the gene matches: 5. The CDR3 covers 15 residues. CDR3 sequence (DNA): TGTGCCAGCAGCTTGAGCGGACTAGCGGGAGTCGAGCAGTACTTC. It encodes CASSLSGLAGVEQYF.

This clonotype has a count of ten or more. V usage is TRBV5-8 and J usage is TRBJ1-1; 9 bases map to TRBD1. J was trimmed by 3 bases and V by 1 base; bases with no gene match: 7. This CDR3 contains 16 residues. Germline CDR1 is SGHTS and CDR2 is YDEGEE. CDR3 nucleotides: TGTGCCAGCAGCTTGACGGACAGGGGCCCATACACTGAAGCTTTCTTT. Encoded protein: CASSLTDRGPYTEAFF.

This clonotype was found many times. V usage is TRBV9 and J usage is TRBJ2-5; a possible D gene is TRBD2 (6 bases). The CDR3 is made up of 16 amino acids. V lost 0 bases, J lost 2 bases, and 14 bases lay in between. From germline, CDR1 is SGDLS and CDR2 YYNGEE. CDR3 sequence reads: CASSVGLGRIQETQYF. The DNA of the CDR3 is TGTGCCAGCAGCGTAGGACTAGGGCGTATACAAGAGACCCAGTACTTC.

The table lists this clonotype with many counts. The V gene is TRBV30, the J gene TRBJ1-5, with TRBD1 matching over 10 bases. Germline V lookup: CDR1 GTSNPN, CDR2 SVGIG (reference sequence). The CDR3 contains 17 residues. With V trimmed by 1 base and J by 0 bases, 6 bases remained unmatched. The CDR3 region has the DNA TGTGCCTGGAGTGCGCGACAGGGGGCCTATAGCAATCAGCCCCAGCATTTT. It is translated as CAWSARQGAYSNQPQHF.

V gene TRBV25-1 combines with J gene TRBJ2-5; 8 positions agree with TRBD2. Germline V gene sequence: CDR1 MGHDK, CDR2 SYGVNS. With 2 bases clipped from V and 0 bases from J, the junction kept 8 bases outside the gene matches. The CDR3 loop spans 17 amino acids. CDR3 DNA: TGTGCCAGCAGTGAACCAACTAGCGGAAGGTACCAAGAGACCCAGTACTTC. It specifies CASSEPTSGRYQETQYF.

At least ten counts were recorded for this clonotype. The chain carries TRBV4-2 and TRBJ2-1; 10 bases fit TRBD2. V gave up 0 bases and J gave up 3 bases; unmatched junction bases: 2. This CDR3 is built from 16 residues. Germline CDR1 LGHNA, CDR2 YNFKEQ. CDR3: CASSQETSGYYNEQFF. CDR3 in DNA: TGTGCCAGCAGCCAAGAGACTAGCGGGTACTACAATGAGCAGTTCTTC.

In this sample, this clonotype turned up many times. The chain employs TRBV6-1 and TRBJ2-1; the match to TRBD2 covers 8 bases. V shed 4 bases, J shed 5 bases, and the junction held 10 bases outside the gene matches. This CDR3 comprises 16 residues. The germline CDR1 and CDR2 sequences are MNHNS and SASEGT. CDR3 in amino acids: CASSGFLAGKDNEQFF. The CDR3 DNA follows: TGTGCCAGCAGTGGGTTTTTAGCGGGAAAAGACAATGAGCAGTTCTTC.

Turning to this clonotype: At one boundary the junction diverges from the germline segment, which might be a read error. The chain joins TRBV5-1 to TRBJ2-3; 16 nucleotides match TRBD2. The germline V gene has CDR1 SGHRS and CDR2 YFSETQ. CDR3 length: 18 amino acids. As DNA, the CDR3 is TGTGCCAGCAGCGAGGGACTAGCGGGGGGGCCGATCACAGATACGCAGTATTTT. It specifies CASSEGLAGGPITDTQYF.

Comment on this clonotype: Mismatch with germline at one junction end may stem from a read error. V and J are TRBV11-1 and TRBJ1-5, with no clear D. Germline values: CDR1 SGHAT, CDR2 FQDESV (reference sequence). The CDR3 totals 16 residues. The CDR3 is CASSLETGGSNQPRHF. CDR3 nucleotides: TGTGCCAGCAGCTTAGAAACCGGTGGAAGCAATCAGCCCCGGCATTTT.

In its sample, this clonotype was seen many times. The chain combines TRBV5-8 with TRBJ2-5, with 7 positions matching TRBD2. With 4 bases clipped from V and 2 bases from J, the junction kept 5 bases outside the gene matches. Germline V gives CDR1 SGHTS, CDR2 YDEGEE. CDR3 size: 14 residues. The CDR3 DNA follows: TGTGCCAGCAGCAGGGCTAGCGGACAAGAGACCCAGTACTTC. It yields the protein CASSRASGQETQYF.

This clonotype showed up many times. J is TRBJ2-1 and V is TRBV3-1, with D uncertain. The CDR3 runs to 16 residues. V dropped 2 bases and J dropped 0 bases, with 11 bases sitting between them. Germline CDR1 is LGHDT and CDR2 is YNNKEL (reference sequence). The CDR3 loop reads CASSQLTGFSYNEQFF. The CDR3 nucleotides read TGTGCCAGCAGCCAATTAACGGGTTTCTCCTACAATGAGCAGTTCTTC.

The table lists this clonotype with many counts. This chain links TRBV11-2 with TRBJ1-5; D ambiguous. The germline CDR1 and CDR2 sequences are SGHAT and FQNNGV. V shed 0 bases and J shed 4 bases, with 7 bases lying between them. This CDR3 contains 14 residues. The CDR3 protein is CASSLESGNQPQHF. The CDR3 DNA reads TGTGCCAGCAGCTTAGAAAGCGGGAATCAGCCCCAGCATTTT.

This clonotype occurred many times. The gene calls are TRBV3-1 and TRBJ2-5; TRBD1 agrees at 7 bases. Germline CDR1 is LGHDT and CDR2 is YNNKEL (reference sequence). The CDR3 loop spans 16 amino acids. The J segment lost 2 bases and the V segment lost 3 bases, leaving 9 bases of the junction unmatched. CDR3 nucleotides: TGTGCCAGCAGCCAGGCCCGGGACAGCCTTCAAGAGACCCAGTACTTC. It codes for CASSQARDSLQETQYF.

In this sample, this clonotype turned up many times. The chain links TRBV20-1 to TRBJ1-1; a weak D match, TRBD1 (6 bases). Germline CDR1 and CDR2: DFQATT and SNEGSKA (reference sequence). The CDR3 totals 12 residues. The CDR3 DNA is TGCAGCGGGGGGGACATGAACACTGAAGCTTTCTTT. Encoded protein: CSGGDMNTEAFF.

A word on this clonotype: This may be a read error, as it is one base from a much larger clone. This chain connects TRBV2 to TRBJ1-1, with D tentatively TRBD1 (5 bases). Trimming removed 3 bases from V and 1 base from J, with 12 bases in between. The CDR3 runs 15 residues. Germline lookup yields CDR1 SNHLY and CDR2 FYNNEI. The CDR3 region is CASSEDTRPNTEAFF. The CDR3 DNA sequence: TGTGCCAGCAGTGAGGACACCCGGCCGAACACTGAAGCTTTCTTT.

Turning to this clonotype: A much larger clone lies a single base off, so this may be a read error. V is TRBV7-9 and J is TRBJ2-7, with D tentatively TRBD1 (6 bases). V lost 4 bases and J lost 8, with 12 bases in between. The V gene's germline CDR1 is SEHNR and CDR2 FQNEAQ (reference sequence). The CDR3 runs to 12 residues. The chain's CDR3 is CASSSDSLKQYF. The DNA for the CDR3 is TGTGCCAGCAGCTCGGACAGCCTCAAGCAGTACTTC.